The 25 T cell receptor beta chains presented below share a single source sample, sequenced in a study of blood T cell repertoires in COVID-19. Assay used: immunoSEQ multiplex PCR; TCRdb lists only in-frame clones, some missing. This table holds about 98,000 clones, 65% to 85% found once. Sequencing was performed on peripheral blood. These receptors came from a woman older than 75 with acute or convalescent COVID-19.

This rearrangement joins TRBV3-1 (or the pseudogene TRBV3-2) to TRBJ2-2; D not certain. The CDR3 runs to 15 residues. The V gene's germline CDR1 is LGHDT and CDR2 YNNKEL (reference sequence). The germline V and J ends were trimmed by 4 bases and 1 base, with 10 bases remaining between them. The CDR3 protein is CASSPDSVNTGELFF. The CDR3 coding sequence is TGTGCCAGCAGCCCCGACTCAGTGAACACCGGGGAGCTGTTTTTT.

V gene TRBV15 combines with J gene TRBJ1-5; D is unclear. From germline, CDR1 is LNHNV and CDR2 YYDKDF (reference sequence). The CDR3 spans 14 residues. V lost 3 bases, J lost 7 bases, and 13 bases lay in between. The CDR3 nucleotides are TGTGCCACCAGCAGGGGAGGGTCGGGCCAGCCCCAGCATTTT. It specifies CATSRGGSGQPQHF.

On this clone itself: The sample contains more than one DNA sequence encoding this CDR3. V and J are TRBV11-3 and TRBJ1-1, with a tentative D call TRBD1 (5 bases). Germline lookup yields CDR1 SGHNT and CDR2 YENEEA. Trimming shortened V by 4 bases and J by 5 bases, and 11 bases separated the two germline ends. The CDR3 totals 13 residues. CDR3 sequence reads: CASSSQGNTEAFF. The CDR3 region has the DNA TGTGCCAGCAGCTCCCAGGGTAATACTGAAGCTTTCTTT.

This clone has more than one count but fewer than ten. The chain links TRBV2 to TRBJ1-4; possibly TRBD1 for D (6 bases). This CDR3 is built from 14 residues. V lost 7 bases to trimming and J lost 8 bases, with 17 bases between them. Germline V CDR1 and CDR2: SNHLY, FYNNEI. The CDR3 DNA follows: TGTGCCAGCACGTTAGGGGGGGCTCGGGAAAAACTGTTTTTT. It codes for CASTLGGAREKLFF. Full variable domain (rest looked up from reference TRBV2 and TRBJ1-4): EPEVTQTPSHQVTQMGQEVILRCVPISNHLYFYWYRQILGQKVEFLVSFYNNEISEKSEIFDDQFSVERPDGSNFTLKIRSTKLEDSAMYFCASTLGGAREKLFFGSGTQLSVL.

The V and J genes are TRBV18 and TRBJ1-2, with 9 bases fitting TRBD1. V was clipped by 6 bases and J by 6 bases; unmatched bases: 14. The CDR3 extends over 16 amino acids. Germline CDR1 reads KGHSH; CDR2 reads LQKENI. CDR3 in DNA: TGTGCCAGCTCCCAGGGACAGGGTAGTCTAATTAATGGCTACACCTTC. Residues: CASSQGQGSLINGYTF. Supplemented by reference TRBV18 and TRBJ1-2, the full variable domain reads NAGVMQNPRHLVRRRGQEARLRCSPMKGHSHVYWYRQLPEEGLKFMVYLQKENIIDESGMPKERFSAEFPKEGPSILRIQQVVRGDSAAYFCASSQGQGSLINGYTFGSGTRLTVV.

This clone was detected only once. This chain links TRBV3-1 (or the pseudogene TRBV3-2) with TRBJ1-5; TRBD1 might be the D (6 bases). Germline V lookup: CDR1 LGHDT, CDR2 YNNKEL (reference sequence). There are 13 residues in the CDR3. V was clipped by 5 bases and J by 3 bases, with 8 bases between them. The CDR3, as DNA: TGTGCCAGCAGCAACAGGGTCAATCAGCCCCAGCATTTT. Residues: CASSNRVNQPQHF.

The CDR3 protein is CASSQAGQGGDTEAFF. The CDR3 region has the DNA TGTGCCAGCAGCCAAGCCGGACAGGGAGGGGACACTGAAGCTTTCTTT. V is TRBV3-1 (or the pseudogene TRBV3-2) and J is TRBJ1-1, with 8 bases lining up with TRBD1. The germline CDR1 and CDR2 sequences are LGHDT and YNNKEL (reference sequence). V lost 1 base to trimming and J lost 3 bases; unmatched junction nucleotides: 7. The CDR3 has 16 residues.

The chain uses TRBV2 and TRBJ2-3; 7 positions match TRBD1. The germline CDR1 and CDR2 sequences are SNHLY and FYNNEI. This CDR3 region has 15 residues. Germline trimming cut 7 bases from V and 6 bases from J; bases unmatched to any gene: 13. CDR3 sequence reads: CASTTGTVKGDTQYF. The CDR3 coding sequence is TGTGCCAGCACTACCGGGACAGTTAAAGGCGATACGCAGTATTTT.

J is TRBJ1-1 and V is TRBV11-2, with TRBD1 matching over 7 bases. The CDR3 covers 14 residues. After removal of 5 bases from V and 5 bases from J, the junction contained 8 bases not matched to a gene. Germline CDR1 and CDR2: SGHAT and FQNNGV. The CDR3, as DNA: TGTGCCAGCAGCCCCCAGGGGGTTAGGACTGAAGCTTTCTTT. This translates into CASSPQGVRTEAFF.

This clone was found a few times. This sequence joins TRBV5-4 and TRBJ1-2; 10 nucleotides align to TRBD1. The CDR3 runs to 15 residues. J lost 4 bases, V lost 4 bases, and 7 bases had no gene match. The germline gives CDR1 SGHNT, CDR2 YYREEE (reference sequence). In DNA, the CDR3 is TGTGCCAGCAGCACCCGGGACAGGGGCACCTATGGCTACACCTTC. Amino acid sequence: CASSTRDRGTYGYTF.

In this sample, this clone turned up a few times. The V and J genes are TRBV6-5 and TRBJ1-5; a possible D gene is TRBD1 (5 bases). CDR3 length: 14 residues. V was shortened by 6 bases and J by 7 bases, with 16 bases between the two germline ends. Germline V CDR1 and CDR2: MNHEY, SVGAGI. The CDR3 loop reads CASSALGGGQPQHF. CDR3 nucleotide sequence: TGTGCCAGCAGCGCCTTGGGGGGTGGGCAGCCCCAGCATTTT.

Here the CDR3 reads CASSLGQRYGYTF. CDR3 bases: TGCGCCAGCAGCCTGGGACAGCGCTATGGCTACACCTTC. The chain recombines TRBV4-1 with TRBJ1-2, with 7 bases fitting TRBD1. V was clipped by 4 bases and J by 4 bases; unmatched bases: 3. Germline V gene sequence: CDR1 MGHRA, CDR2 YSYEKL. The CDR3 has 13 residues.

The sample holds one count of this clone. This chain links TRBV6-5 with TRBJ2-3; 8 nucleotides agree with TRBD1. CDR3 length: 15 residues. CDR1 and CDR2 from the germline V gene are MNHEY and SVGAGI. The V segment lost 5 bases and the J segment 2 bases; nucleotides outside the gene matches: 6. CDR3 protein: CASSRGQGHTDTQYF. CDR3 nucleotides: TGTGCCAGCAGTCGAGGACAGGGTCACACAGATACGCAGTATTTT.

This chain connects TRBV18 to TRBJ2-1, with 9 nucleotides matching TRBD1. Losses at the gene ends were 3 bases for V and 8 bases for J; bases not matched to a gene: 5. In germline, CDR1 is KGHSH, CDR2 LQKENI. The length of the CDR3 is 14 residues. CDR3 in DNA: TGTGCCAGCTCACCGGGACAGGGTTGGGATGAGCAGTTCTTC. The encoded protein is CASSPGQGWDEQFF. Full variable domain (rest looked up from reference TRBV18 and TRBJ2-1): NAGVMQNPRHLVRRRGQEARLRCSPMKGHSHVYWYRQLPEEGLKFMVYLQKENIIDESGMPKERFSAEFPKEGPSILRIQQVVRGDSAAYFCASSPGQGWDEQFFGPGTRLTVL.

The genes are TRBV7-3 and TRBJ2-3; 8 positions match TRBD2. J gave up 6 bases and V 1 base, and 9 bases lay outside the gene matches. Germline V gene sequence: CDR1 SGHTA, CDR2 FQGTGA. There are 16 residues in the CDR3. DNA of the CDR3: TGTGCCAGCAGCTTAATTGGGGCCTCTAGCGGGGATACGCAGTATTTT. This encodes CASSLIGASSGDTQYF.

The CDR3 sequence: CASSASLEGYGNTIYF. The CDR3 nucleotides are TGTGCCAGCAGCGCCTCATTAGAGGGATATGGAAACACCATATATTTT. This chain links TRBV9 with TRBJ1-3, with no clear D. Trimming left V 3 bases short and J 3 bases short, with 16 bases between. Germline CDR1 reads SGDLS; CDR2 reads YYNGEE. The CDR3 runs to 16 residues.

This rearrangement joins TRBV5-4 to TRBJ2-1, with a tentative D call TRBD2 (6 bases). Between the trimmed V and J ends, which lost 4 bases and 7 bases, there was a span of 15 bases. This CDR3 comprises 14 residues. Germline CDR1 reads SGHNT; CDR2 reads YYREEE (reference sequence). The CDR3 loop is CASSPPVAGNEQFF. CDR3 bases: TGTGCCAGCAGCCCCCCAGTGGCGGGAAATGAGCAGTTCTTC.

The chain is built from TRBV5-8 and TRBJ2-3; possibly TRBD1 for D (5 bases). With 0 bases removed from V and 6 bases from J, the gap between germline ends came to 11 bases. The CDR3 loop spans 14 amino acids. The germline V gene encodes CDR1 SGHTS and CDR2 YDEGEE. The CDR3 DNA reads TGTGCCAGCAGCTTGGCCAGGGCGGTGGATACGCAGTATTTT. Amino acid sequence: CASSLARAVDTQYF.

The chain uses TRBV6-2 or TRBV6-3 and TRBJ2-3; 11 positions match TRBD2. The CDR3 length is 18 residues. V lost 4 bases and J lost 7; bases outside the gene matches: 16. The germline V gene encodes CDR1 MNHEY and CDR2 SVGEGT. The CDR3 DNA reads as TGTGCCAGCAGTTCTACCCCCCACTTAGCGGGGGGGTGGAATACGCAGTATTTT. Encoded protein: CASSSTPHLAGGWNTQYF.

DNA of the CDR3: TGCGCCAGCAGCCCCTGGAGGTTATCTAACTATGGCTACACCTTC. Translated, it gives CASSPWRLSNYGYTF. The genes are TRBV4-3 and TRBJ1-2; D ambiguous. The CDR3 extends over 15 amino acids. The V end was cut by 4 bases, the J end by 0 bases, with 12 bases between. Germline V gene sequence: CDR1 LGHNA, CDR2 YSLEER.

This clone was seen once. The V call is TRBV29-1, the J call TRBJ2-5; a weak D match, TRBD1 (5 bases). CDR3 length: 12 residues. The ends were cut back, 6 bases at V and 2 bases at J, with 10 bases in the middle. CDR1 and CDR2 from the germline V gene are SQVTM and ANQGSEA. CDR3 residues: CSVGRQQETQYF. The CDR3 nucleotides are TGCAGCGTCGGTCGACAGCAAGAGACCCAGTACTTC.

The chain is built from TRBV6-1 and TRBJ1-1; 8 bases are a match to TRBD1. V was clipped by 2 bases and J by 2 bases; unmatched bases: 4. Germline V lookup: CDR1 MNHNS, CDR2 SASEGT. The CDR3 runs 15 residues. The CDR3 here is CASSETGTGNTEAFF. The CDR3 region has the DNA TGTGCCAGCAGTGAAACCGGGACAGGCAACACTGAAGCTTTCTTT.

A word on this clone: At one end, the junction sequence differs from germline, possibly due to a read error. V usage is TRBV12-3 or TRBV12-4 and J usage is TRBJ1-2; 8 nucleotides agree with TRBD1. CDR3 length: 12 residues. CDR3 DNA sequence: TGTGCCAGCAGTTATGGACAGGGAGAAGGGCTCTTC. It is translated as CASSYGQGEGLF.

This clone is categorized as medium-sized. This same CDR3 is encoded by further DNA sequences in the sample. The rearrangement uses TRBV7-9 and TRBJ2-3, with unresolved D. This CDR3 has 14 amino acids. V was clipped by 5 bases and J by 0 bases, with 9 bases between them. Looked up from germline, CDR1 is SEHNR and CDR2 is FQNEAQ (reference sequence). CDR3 sequence (DNA): TGTGCCAGCAGCGGTACGGGTAGCACAGATACGCAGTATTTT. Its protein product is CASSGTGSTDTQYF.

A single count supports this clone. V and J are TRBV28 and TRBJ2-1; 8 bases align to TRBD1. CDR3 length: 15 residues. Germline values: CDR1 MDHEN, CDR2 SYDVKM. Unmatched junction bases numbered 8, after V lost 6 bases and J lost 4 bases. CDR3 in amino acids: CASRLGDRGYNEQFF. DNA of the CDR3: TGTGCCAGCAGACTCGGTGACAGGGGTTACAATGAGCAGTTCTTC.